This T cell receptor beta chain was recorded in a study of blood T cell repertoires in COVID-19. Study as a whole: The United States, Italy and Spain were the sources of the acute and convalescent COVID-19 samples. T cells, B-cell-depleted T cells, or PBMCs supplied cDNA or gDNA.

Germline V gene data show CDR1 as MNHEY and CDR2 as SVGAGI. V lost 2 bases, J lost 0 bases, and 11 bases lay in between. The CDR3 covers 16 residues. Original processing methods: Estimation of nucleated cell counts relied on the amplification of reference gene primers. The method was immunoSEQ multiplex PCR; TCRdb's version includes in-frame clones alone and lacks a portion of them. Clonal size and the V and J genes are those of that table, whereas D and trimming came from the DNA. The sample gives hundreds of thousands of clones, about 86% of which show up once; over 2% is in the top ten. The sequence came from a woman in her twenties or thirties who had recovered from COVID-19. The chain uses TRBV6-5 and TRBJ1-5; D is unclear. The sample consisted of peripheral blood. The CDR3 coding sequence is TGTGCCAGCAGTTACAGGACTCCCGGTAGCAATCAGCCCCAGCATTTT. Translation: CASSYRTPGSNQPQHF.